This T cell receptor (beta chain) was sequenced for a study of shared clonotypes between healthy human individuals. The overall study: CD8 memory received one plate per donor, CD8 naive two, CD4 memory three and CD4 naive three.

Concerning this clone itself: Its antigen remains unidentified.

This table comes from immunoSEQ multiplex PCR, and its TCRdb copy is limited to in-frame clones, with some not included. The sample includes 90,000 to 130,000 clones, 68% of them seen just once. CDR1 MGHDK and CDR2 SYGVNS come from the germline V gene. V was trimmed by 11 bases and J by 6 bases, leaving 10 bases between them. The CDR3 contains 11 residues. Study-wide results and limits: Among donors, clonotype sharing was expected to be affected by sequencing depth. Larger estimated richness was generally seen in naive subsets than in memory subsets. Lower generation probabilities were found for non-shared clonotypes than for those shared by all four donors.

The receptor's source is a woman in her 30s in good health. The genes are TRBV25-1 and TRBJ1-4, with D uncertain. The sequencing sample was made of memory CD8+ T cells sorted from blood. Subset of the sample: CD45RO+ cells pooled with CCR7-negative TemRA cells. The CDR3 loop is CACQSDEKLFF. CDR3 bases: TGTGCCTGCCAGTCAGATGAAAAACTGTTTTTT.